Below are 5 T cell receptor beta chains sequenced from a single sample in a study of blood T cells in healthy people across ages. Primers used in a second PCR of about 7 to 12 cycles were a sample-barcoded 5' primer and a J-beta primer mix. TCRdb fed the 5' RACE reads into MiXCR, producing one record per CDR3 protein. The table records hundreds of thousands of distinct CDR3 sequences, roughly two fifths of them present only once. Material for sequencing was blood. These receptors originate from a man aged 80 or over in good health.

This clonotype was detected many times. The chain recombines TRBV12-3 or TRBV12-4 with TRBJ1-2; D gene unclear. This CDR3 has 12 amino acids. V lost 3 bases, J lost 5 bases, and 7 bases lay in between. CDR3 nucleotides: TGTGCCAGCAGTTTTCCGGGGTATGGCTACACCTTC. It is translated as CASSFPGYGYTF.

This chain uses TRBV27 with TRBJ2-7; D tentatively fits TRBD1 or TRBD2 (5 bases each). Germline-derived CDR1 and CDR2 are MNHEY and SMNVEV (reference sequence). V dropped 5 bases and J dropped 5 bases, with 19 bases sitting between them. This CDR3 has 15 residues. The CDR3 DNA reads as TGTGCCAGCAGTACCCGGGACGGCTCCATCCACGAGCAGTACTTC. It codes for CASSTRDGSIHEQYF.

The chain carries TRBV12-3 or TRBV12-4 and TRBJ2-5; 7 positions agree with TRBD1. Unmatched junction bases numbered 5, after V lost 6 bases and J lost 1 base. The CDR3 length is 14 residues. CDR3 residues: CASSPHRGQETQYF. DNA of the CDR3: TGTGCCAGCAGCCCTCACAGGGGCCAAGAGACCCAGTACTTC.

Notes on this clonotype: The CDR3 ends on some other residue instead of the conserved phenylalanine or tryptophan, so this is likely a read error. The V call is TRBV27, the J call TRBJ1-2; TRBD1 matches 8 bases. Germline CDR1 reads MNHEY; CDR2 reads SMNVEV (reference sequence). V was clipped by 4 bases and J by 6 bases; unmatched bases: 7. The length of the CDR3 is 14 residues. CDR3 DNA: TGTGCCAGCAGTTACGACAGGGGTTTGGATGGCTACACCTTA. This encodes CASSYDRGLDGYTL.

This clonotype was observed at least ten times. The chain combines TRBV27 with TRBJ2-7; TRBD2 is a possible D gene (5 bases). Germline-derived CDR1 and CDR2 are MNHEY and SMNVEV (reference sequence). With 6 bases removed from V and 2 bases from J, the gap between germline ends came to 26 bases. The CDR3 covers 18 residues. The DNA of the CDR3 is TGTGCCAGCAGCAAGATCTGGGTTTCGGGGAGTCAGCCCTACGAGCAGTACTTC. Translated, it gives CASSKIWVSGSQPYEQYF.